This T cell receptor (beta chain) emerged from a study of T cells after yellow fever vaccination. This clonotype appeared a few times. TCRdb itself ran the 5' RACE reads through MiXCR, one entry per CDR3 protein. This table has around 360,000 distinct CDR3 sequences, around a tenth appearing once. The CDR3 contains 14 residues. Germline CDR1 is SGHVS and CDR2 is FNYEAQ. J lost 7 bases, V lost 0 bases, and 2 bases had no gene match. The TCR originated in a young man who received the YFV17D yellow fever vaccine. This chain links TRBV7-6 with TRBJ2-1; 8 bases align to TRBD1. The source material was PBMCs, sampled on the day of the first yellow fever vaccination. This CDR3 reads CASSLAGQVNEQFF. In DNA form, the CDR3 reads TGTGCCAGCAGCTTAGCGGGACAGGTTAATGAGCAGTTCTTC. The variable domain in full, completed from reference TRBV7-6 and TRBJ2-1, reads GAGVSQSPRYKVTKRGQDVALRCDPISGHVSLYWYRQALGQGPEFLTYFNYEAQQDKSGLPNDRFSAERPEGSISTLTIQRTEQRDSAMYRCASSLAGQVNEQFFGPGTRLTVL.